The present TCR beta chain was sequenced within a study of molecular identifiers for immune sequencing clone quantification. The CDR3 extends over 17 amino acids. V lost 2 bases and J 4 bases, leaving 18 bases between the germline ends. CDR1 is SGHRS, CDR2 YFSETQ, per germline. MiXCR was run by TCRdb on the PCR reads, yielding one entry per CDR3 protein. Among around 460,000 distinct CDR3 sequences listed, around 25% were seen once. The naive CD8 libraries originated from between roughly 19,000 and 1,000,000 sorted cells and drew on 10%, 30% or 50% RNA. What was sequenced was naive CD8+ T cells from blood, with Jurkat cell RNA spiked in. Specified subset: FACS-sorted CD8+CD4-CCR7+CD45RA+ naive T cells. The V call is TRBV5-1, the J call TRBJ2-2; the D call may be TRBD1 or TRBD2 (6 bases each). The TCR comes from a human donor in good health. Some libraries in this study had Jurkat cell RNA spiked in. The CDR3 is CASSLFPGARSTGELFF. DNA of the CDR3: TGCGCCAGCAGCTTATTTCCGGGGGCAAGGAGCACCGGGGAGCTGTTTTTT.